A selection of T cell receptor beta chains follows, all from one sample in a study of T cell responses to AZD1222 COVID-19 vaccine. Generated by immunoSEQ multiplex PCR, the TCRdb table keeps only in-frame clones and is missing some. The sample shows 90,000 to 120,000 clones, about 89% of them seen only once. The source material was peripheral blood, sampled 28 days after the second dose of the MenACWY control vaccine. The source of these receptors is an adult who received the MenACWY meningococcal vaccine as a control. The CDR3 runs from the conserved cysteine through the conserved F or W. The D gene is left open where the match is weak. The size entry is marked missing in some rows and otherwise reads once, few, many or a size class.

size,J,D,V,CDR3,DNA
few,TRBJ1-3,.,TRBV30,CAWSVSISGNTIYF,TGTGCCTGGAGTGTCTCCATCTCTGGAAACACCATATATTTT
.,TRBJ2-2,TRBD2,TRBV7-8,CASSTLSGATGELFF,TGTGCCAGCAGCACCCTTAGCGGGGCCACCGGGGAGCTGTTTTTT
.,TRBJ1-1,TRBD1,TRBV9,CASSLLGQGDTEAFF,TGTGCCAGCAGCCTCCTGGGACAGGGCGACACTGAAGCTTTCTTT
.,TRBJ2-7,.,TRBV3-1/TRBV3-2,CASSLTRDGEQYF,TGTGCCAGCAGCTTGACTAGGGACGGCGAGCAGTACTTC
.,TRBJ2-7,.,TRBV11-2,CASTLGRAGVYF,TGTGCCAGCACCCTAGGGAGGGCAGGGGTGTACTTC
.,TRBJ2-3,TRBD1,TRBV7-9,CASSSWGDRGWDTQYF,TGTGCCAGCAGCTCCTGGGGAGACAGGGGATGGGATACGCAGTATTTT
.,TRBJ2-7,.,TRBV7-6,CASSAAPADNYEQYF,TGTGCCAGCAGCGCGGCCCCAGCGGACAACTACGAGCAGTACTTC
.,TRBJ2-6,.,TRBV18,CASSLTDSGANVLTF,TGTGCCAGCTCCCTTACAGACTCTGGGGCCAACGTCCTGACTTTC
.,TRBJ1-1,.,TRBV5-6,CASSLQHTEAFF,TGTGCCAGCAGCCTCCAACACACTGAAGCTTTCTTT
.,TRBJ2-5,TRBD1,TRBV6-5,CASTQGQYEGTQYF,TGTGCCAGCACCCAGGGACAGTACGAGGGGACCCAGTACTTC
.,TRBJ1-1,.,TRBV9,CASSVGRVSGEAFF,TGTGCCAGCAGCGTAGGAAGGGTCTCGGGGGAAGCTTTCTTT
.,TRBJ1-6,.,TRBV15,CATSRDWTGKSPLHF,TGTGCCACCAGCAGAGACTGGACGGGCAAGTCACCCCTCCACTTT
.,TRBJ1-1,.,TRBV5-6,CASSRRTGEAFF,TGTGCCAGCAGCCGACGGACGGGAGAAGCTTTCTTT
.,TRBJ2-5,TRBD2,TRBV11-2,CASSFRYGGKETQYF,TGTGCCAGCAGCTTTCGGTACGGGGGGAAAGAGACCCAGTACTTC
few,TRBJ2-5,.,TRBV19,CASSMSGGGQETQYF,TGTGCCAGTAGTATGTCCGGTGGGGGACAAGAGACCCAGTACTTC
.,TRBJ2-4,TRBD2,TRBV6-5,CASSSSGGNIQYF,TGTGCCAGCAGTTCTAGCGGGGGAAACATTCAGTACTTC
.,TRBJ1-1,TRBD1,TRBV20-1,CSASFLTGEAFF,TGCAGTGCTAGTTTCCTGACAGGGGAAGCTTTCTTT
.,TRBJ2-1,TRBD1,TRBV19,CASSTTRDRGGPYNEQFF,TGTGCCAGTAGTACAACCCGGGACAGGGGGGGTCCATACAATGAGCAGTTCTTC
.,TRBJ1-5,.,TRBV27,CASSFRESQPQHF,TGTGCCAGCAGTTTCAGGGAGAGTCAGCCCCAGCATTTT
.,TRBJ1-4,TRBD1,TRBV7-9,CASSSRTGNEKLFF,TGTGCCAGCAGCTCCAGGACAGGGAACGAAAAACTGTTTTTT
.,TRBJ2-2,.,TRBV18,CASSKAGANTGELFF,TGTGCCAGCTCAAAGGCCGGGGCGAACACCGGGGAGCTGTTTTTT
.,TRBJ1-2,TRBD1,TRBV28,CATRQGVSRGYTF,TGTGCCACTAGACAGGGAGTAAGTCGGGGCTACACCTTC
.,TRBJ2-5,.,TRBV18,CASSPGQKETQYF,TGTGCCAGCTCACCCGGGCAGAAAGAGACCCAGTACTTC
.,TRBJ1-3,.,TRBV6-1,CASTLGNSGNTIYF,TGTGCCAGCACCCTCGGGAACTCTGGAAACACCATATATTTT
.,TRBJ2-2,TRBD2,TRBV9,CASSVGTSGGAPGELFF,TGTGCCAGCAGCGTAGGCACTAGCGGGGGGGCCCCCGGGGAGCTGTTTTTT
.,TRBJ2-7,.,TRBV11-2,CASSRPTVYEQYF,TGTGCCAGCAGCCGTCCCACAGTCTACGAGCAGTACTTC
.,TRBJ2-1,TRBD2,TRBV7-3,CASSSGGSYNEQFF,TGTGCCAGCAGCTCCGGGGGGTCCTACAATGAGCAGTTCTTC
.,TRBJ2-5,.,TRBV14,CASSQIGRETQYF,TGTGCCAGCAGCCAGATTGGGCGGGAGACCCAGTACTTC
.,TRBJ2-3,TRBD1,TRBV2,CASTGGSTDTQYF,TGTGCCAGCACAGGGGGAAGTACAGATACGCAGTATTTT
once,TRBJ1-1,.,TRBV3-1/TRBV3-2,CASSQDNSNTEAFF,TGTGCCAGCAGCCAAGATAACAGCAACACTGAAGCTTTCTTT
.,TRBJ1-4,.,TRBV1,CTSSPTDRLEKLFF,TGCACCAGCAGCCCTACGGACCGGTTGGAAAAACTGTTTTTT
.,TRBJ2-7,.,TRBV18,CASSPLGQGAGGDEQYF,TGTGCCAGCTCACCACTGGGACAGGGCGCGGGAGGGGACGAGCAGTACTTC
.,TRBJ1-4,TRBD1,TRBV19,CASTILGTGSEKLFF,TGTGCCAGTACAATCCTCGGGACAGGGAGCGAAAAACTGTTTTTT
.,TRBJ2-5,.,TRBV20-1,CSARGTETQYF,TGCAGTGCTAGAGGCACCGAGACCCAGTACTTC
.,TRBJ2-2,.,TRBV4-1,CASSPLGQTDSGELFF,TGCGCCAGCAGCCCATTAGGACAGACAGATTCCGGGGAGCTGTTTTTT
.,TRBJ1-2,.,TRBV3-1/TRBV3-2,CASSPVRQANYGYTF,TGTGCCAGCAGCCCCGTCAGACAGGCTAACTATGGCTACACCTTC
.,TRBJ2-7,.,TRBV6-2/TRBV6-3,CASSYSRSWDGYEQYF,TGTGCCAGCAGTTACTCGAGAAGTTGGGACGGCTACGAGCAGTACTTC
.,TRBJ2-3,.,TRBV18,CASSPVAPTDTQYF,TGTGCCAGCTCACCAGTGGCTCCCACAGATACGCAGTATTTT
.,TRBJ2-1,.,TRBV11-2,CASSFPQDSHNEQFF,TGTGCCAGCAGCTTTCCACAGGACAGTCACAATGAGCAGTTCTTC
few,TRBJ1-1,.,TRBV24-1,CATSDPRQGGTEAFF,TGTGCCACCAGTGATCCACGACAAGGTGGCACTGAAGCTTTCTTT